The present T cell receptor beta chain was sequenced within a study of blood T cell repertoires in COVID-19. Study-level background: The analysed material was cDNA or gDNA that came from T cells, B-cell-depleted T cells, or PBMCs.

This table comes from immunoSEQ multiplex PCR, and its TCRdb copy is limited to in-frame clones, with some not included. The sample holds 200,000 to 250,000 clones, 80% to 95% seen once. CDR3 size: 15 residues. Germline lookup yields CDR1 LNHDA and CDR2 SQIVND (reference sequence). Trimming at V came to 6 bases and at J to 6 bases, leaving 11 bases not matched to a gene. The specimen sequenced was peripheral blood. This receptor was identified in a man aged 25-45 years with COVID-19, enrolled during active disease. The gene calls are TRBV19 and TRBJ1-5; 7 bases align to TRBD1. The CDR3 is CASSLDRASGQPQHF. The CDR3 bases are TGTGCCAGTAGCCTAGACAGGGCAAGTGGTCAGCCCCAGCATTTT.